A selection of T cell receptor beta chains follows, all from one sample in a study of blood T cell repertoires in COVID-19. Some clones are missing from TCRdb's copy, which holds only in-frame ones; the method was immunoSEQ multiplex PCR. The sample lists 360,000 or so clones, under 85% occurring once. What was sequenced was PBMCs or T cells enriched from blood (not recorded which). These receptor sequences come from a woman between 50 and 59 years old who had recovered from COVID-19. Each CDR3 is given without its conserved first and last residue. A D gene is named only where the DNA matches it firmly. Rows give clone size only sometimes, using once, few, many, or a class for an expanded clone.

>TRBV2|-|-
ASSEAFLPLGNGYT
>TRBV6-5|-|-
ASSPSQEVEYGYT
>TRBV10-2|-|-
ASSEPFGGQNEKLF
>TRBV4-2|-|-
ASSQDEGYTGELF
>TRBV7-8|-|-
ASGYRSQRGEQY
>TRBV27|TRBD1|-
ASSLGGQGGGVGEAF
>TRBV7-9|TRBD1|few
ASSYRRGDRESGELF
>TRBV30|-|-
AWSLQDPGYNSPLH
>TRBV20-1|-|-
SASPRTLNNEQF
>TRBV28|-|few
ASSLLQLYTEAF
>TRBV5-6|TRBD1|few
ASSSGQVKYYT
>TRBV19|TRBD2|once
ASRGSGGAFAGELF
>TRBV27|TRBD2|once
ASLSLERGWGTDTQY
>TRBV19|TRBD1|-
AGGTGRSYNQPQH
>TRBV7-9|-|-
ASSLALSTGYT
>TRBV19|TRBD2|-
ASSSTGTSSGANVLT